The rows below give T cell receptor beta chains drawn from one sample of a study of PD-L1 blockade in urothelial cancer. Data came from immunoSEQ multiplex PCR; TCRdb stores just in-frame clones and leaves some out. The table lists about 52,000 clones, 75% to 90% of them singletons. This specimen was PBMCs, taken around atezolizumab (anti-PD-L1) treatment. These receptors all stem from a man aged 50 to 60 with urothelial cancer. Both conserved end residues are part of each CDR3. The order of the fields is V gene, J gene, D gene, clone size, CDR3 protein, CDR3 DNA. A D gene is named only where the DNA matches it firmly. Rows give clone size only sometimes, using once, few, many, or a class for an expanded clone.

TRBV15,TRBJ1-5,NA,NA,CATSRLLTDQPQHF,TGTGCCACCAGCAGACTTTTGACAGATCAGCCCCAGCATTTT
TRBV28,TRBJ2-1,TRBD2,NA,CASTPQAGGGYNEQFF,TGTGCCAGCACCCCTCAAGCGGGAGGGGGGTACAATGAGCAGTTCTTC
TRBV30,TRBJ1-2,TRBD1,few,CAWSVPRTGGNYGYTF,TGTGCCTGGAGTGTACCTCGGACAGGTGGGAACTATGGCTACACCTTC
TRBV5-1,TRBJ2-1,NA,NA,CASSLFAQINEQFF,TGCGCCAGCAGCTTGTTTGCTCAGATAAATGAGCAGTTCTTC
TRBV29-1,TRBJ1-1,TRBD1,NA,CSVRSGQGLLPEAFF,TGCAGCGTTCGCTCGGGACAGGGGTTACTCCCTGAAGCTTTCTTT
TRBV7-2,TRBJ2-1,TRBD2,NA,CASSLAPSGTGHNEQFF,TGTGCCAGCAGCTTAGCCCCTAGCGGGACGGGCCACAATGAGCAGTTCTTC
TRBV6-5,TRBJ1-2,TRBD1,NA,CASRRPGQGYGYTF,TGTGCCAGCAGGCGCCCCGGACAGGGGTATGGCTACACCTTC
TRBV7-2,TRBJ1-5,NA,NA,CASSPQDVQPQHF,TGTGCCAGCAGTCCTCAGGATGTTCAGCCCCAGCATTTT
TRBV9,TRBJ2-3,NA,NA,CASSVSGLVSTDTQYF,TGTGCCAGCAGCGTATCAGGGCTAGTAAGCACAGATACGCAGTATTTT
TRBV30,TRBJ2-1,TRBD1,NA,CAWNRGLNEQFF,TGTGCCTGGAACAGGGGTTTGAATGAGCAGTTCTTC
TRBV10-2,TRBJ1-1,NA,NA,CASTGGATEAFF,TGCGCCAGCACGGGGGGGGCCACTGAAGCTTTCTTT
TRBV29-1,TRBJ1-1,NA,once,CSTRQGGTEAFF,TGCAGCACCCGACAAGGAGGGACTGAAGCTTTCTTT
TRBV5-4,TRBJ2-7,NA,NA,CASSWDGSGVYEQYF,TGTGCCAGCAGCTGGGATGGAAGCGGAGTCTACGAGCAGTACTTC
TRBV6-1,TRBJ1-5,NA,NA,CASTGGANQPQHF,TGTGCCAGCACTGGCGGGGCCAATCAGCCCCAGCATTTT